What follows are 23 T cell receptor beta chains derived from one specimen sequenced in a study of T cells after yellow fever vaccination. TCRdb reprocessed the 5' RACE reads via MiXCR and lists one record per CDR3 protein. The sample carries 250,000 to 400,000 distinct CDR3 sequences, 4.1% recorded once. This specimen consisted of PBMCs, obtained 5 days after the yellow fever booster vaccination. The receptor source for this set is a man younger than 30 who received the YFV17D yellow fever vaccine.

The rearrangement links TRBV6-2 or TRBV6-3 to TRBJ1-1; TRBD1 agrees at 7 bases. Germline lookup yields CDR1 MNHEY and CDR2 SVGEGT. The V and J ends lost 6 bases and 8 bases, in that order; junction bases with no gene match: 6. The CDR3 loop spans 12 amino acids. CDR3 protein: CASSCDRVEAFF. CDR3 DNA sequence: TGTGCCAGCAGCTGTGACAGGGTCGAAGCTTTCTTT.

The chain joins TRBV2 to TRBJ2-1; weak D call: TRBD2 (6 bases). In germline, CDR1 is SNHLY, CDR2 FYNNEI. V shed 6 bases and J shed 5 bases, with 26 bases lying between them. The CDR3 runs to 18 residues. In nucleotides, the CDR3 is TGTGCCAGCAGCAACGGGGGTGAGATGCCCAGGTCTCACAATGAGCAGTTCTTC. The encoded protein is CASSNGGEMPRSHNEQFF.

The chain recombines TRBV6-6 with TRBJ2-5; D is unresolved. Trimming removed 8 bases at V and 1 base at J, with 14 bases between. Germline assignment: CDR1 MNHNY and CDR2 SVGAGI (reference sequence). The CDR3 extends over 14 amino acids. The DNA of the CDR3 is TGTGCCAGCGTCGTTGGACGGCTCCAAGAGACCCAGTACTTC. This gives the protein CASVVGRLQETQYF.

The chain is built from TRBV12-3 or TRBV12-4 and TRBJ2-1; 11 bases line up with TRBD2. V lost 6 bases to trimming and J lost 1 base; unmatched junction nucleotides: 5. CDR3 length: 16 residues. CDR3 protein: CASSPTSGASYNEQFF. In nucleotides, the CDR3 is TGTGCCAGCAGCCCGACTAGCGGGGCATCCTACAATGAGCAGTTCTTC.

This clonotype was recorded a few times. The rearrangement links TRBV2 to TRBJ2-5; 9 nucleotides line up with TRBD1. CDR1 and CDR2 from the germline V gene are SNHLY and FYNNEI. The length of the CDR3 is 14 residues. Trimming took 8 bases from V and 5 from J; bases not matched to a gene: 9. As DNA, the CDR3 is TGTGCCAGCGGCCGGGACAGGGCCGAGGAGACCCAGTACTTC. Its translation is CASGRDRAEETQYF.

This sequence joins TRBV5-1 and TRBJ2-1; 13 bases line up with TRBD2. Germline values: CDR1 SGHRS, CDR2 YFSETQ. After removal of 7 bases from V and 10 bases from J, the junction contained 11 bases not matched to a gene. CDR3 length: 15 amino acids. The CDR3: CASRITSGGVYEQFF. CDR3 bases: TGCGCCAGCCGCATAACTAGCGGGGGGGTTTACGAGCAGTTCTTC.

This clonotype was found a few times. The CDR3, as DNA: TGCAGTGCTAGAGGGCTCTCCGGCGCTTTCTTT. Protein product: CSARGLSGAFF. V usage is TRBV20-1 and J usage is TRBJ1-1; D gene unclear. With 1 base removed from V and 11 bases from J, the gap between germline ends came to 11 bases. This CDR3 region has 11 residues. Germline CDR1 is DFQATT and CDR2 is SNEGSKA (reference sequence).

This clonotype was recorded at least ten times. The V call is TRBV5-1, the J call TRBJ2-3; D could derive from TRBD1 or TRBD2 (6 bases each). The germline V gene encodes CDR1 SGHRS and CDR2 YFSETQ. The V end was cut by 3 bases, the J end by 2 bases, with 16 bases between. The CDR3 is made up of 16 amino acids. CDR3 sequence: CASSSRGAVNTDTQYF. CDR3 bases: TGCGCCAGCAGCTCGAGGGGGGCCGTAAACACAGATACGCAGTATTTT.

This clonotype showed up just a few times. The V gene is TRBV12-3 or TRBV12-4, the J gene TRBJ2-1; 9 positions agree with TRBD2. The CDR3 is made up of 15 amino acids. With V trimmed by 4 bases and J by 9 bases, 10 bases remained unmatched. The DNA for the CDR3 is TGTGCCAGCAGTTACTTTAGCGGGGGATGGGGTGAGCAGTTCTTC. This encodes CASSYFSGGWGEQFF.

This clonotype was counted many times. A read error may produce the germline difference seen at one junction end. This chain links TRBV5-1 with TRBJ1-1, with TRBD1 matching over 9 bases. Germline CDR1 SGHRS, CDR2 YFSETQ. This CDR3 is built from 14 residues. Here the CDR3 reads CASSSGQGNTEAFF. CDR3 DNA sequence: TGTGCCAGCAGTTCGGGACAGGGGAACACTGAAGCTTTCTTT. Variable domain in full (rest from reference TRBV5-1 and TRBJ1-1): KAGVTQTPRYLIKTRGQQVTLSCSPISGHRSVSWYQQTPGQGLQFLFEYFSETQRNKGNFPGRFSGRQFSNSRSEMNVSTLELGDSALYLCASSSGQGNTEAFFGQGTRLTVV.

This clonotype has ten or more counts. The chain couples TRBV25-1 to TRBJ2-2; D remains unclear. Looked up from germline, CDR1 is MGHDK and CDR2 is SYGVNS. CDR3 length equals 14 residues. V dropped 1 base and J dropped 1 base, with 4 bases sitting between them. The CDR3 DNA reads as TGTGCCAGCAGTGAATGGCAGAACACCGGGGAGCTGTTTTTT. This encodes CASSEWQNTGELFF.

This clonotype was observed a handful of times. CDR3 region: CASSLHGAPSYGYTF. CDR3 bases: TGTGCCAGCAGCTTACACGGGGCCCCGAGCTATGGCTACACCTTC. The rearrangement uses TRBV7-2 and TRBJ1-2, with D perhaps matching TRBD1 (5 bases). Germline V CDR1 and CDR2: SGHTA, FQGNSA. V dropped 2 bases and J dropped 4 bases, with 14 bases sitting between them. The CDR3 is 15 residues long.

This clonotype was counted many times. V and J are TRBV6-4 and TRBJ2-1; TRBD2 aligns across 7 bases. Trimming removed 0 bases from V and 5 bases from J; junction bases left unmatched: 7. Germline CDR1 reads MRHNA; CDR2 reads SNTAGT. CDR3 size: 16 residues. CDR3 residues: CASSDSAGGGNNEQFF. In DNA, the CDR3 is TGTGCCAGCAGTGACTCCGCTGGCGGGGGAAACAATGAGCAGTTCTTC.

This clonotype appeared a few times. This chain connects TRBV6-5 to TRBJ2-3; D not certain. The CDR3 runs 12 residues. Deletions cut 4 bases from V and 3 bases from J, with 5 bases between. Germline CDR1 and CDR2: MNHEY and SVGAGI. In nucleotides, the CDR3 is TGTGCCAGCAGTTCCCAGACAGATACGCAGTATTTT. Its translation is CASSSQTDTQYF.

The chain employs TRBV5-1 and TRBJ2-2; 10 bases agree with TRBD1. In germline, CDR1 is SGHRS, CDR2 YFSETQ. The CDR3 spans 15 residues. V gave up 4 bases and J gave up 3 bases; unmatched junction bases: 3. CDR3 in DNA: TGCGCCAGCAGCAGAGGGACAGGGGACACCGGGGAGCTGTTTTTT. Translated, it gives CASSRGTGDTGELFF.

There are many counts of this clonotype. The rearrangement links TRBV5-1 to TRBJ2-1, with D hard to call. The V end was cut by 4 bases, the J end by 3 bases, with 17 bases between. Germline CDR1 reads SGHRS; CDR2 reads YFSETQ. The CDR3 runs 16 residues. The CDR3 sequence: CASSPNLGRVYNEQFF. CDR3 in DNA: TGCGCCAGCAGCCCCAATTTGGGTAGGGTCTACAATGAGCAGTTCTTC.

The chain uses TRBV5-4 and TRBJ2-1; TRBD1 matches at 8 bases. Germline CDR1 SGHNT, CDR2 YYREEE (reference sequence). V lost 2 bases, J lost 6 bases, and 1 base stayed unmatched. The CDR3 is made up of 13 amino acids. CDR3 in amino acids: CASSFTGGNEQFF. CDR3 in DNA: TGTGCCAGCAGCTTCACAGGGGGCAATGAGCAGTTCTTC. The complete variable domain, with remaining parts taken from reference TRBV5-4 and TRBJ2-1, reads ETGVTQSPTHLIKTRGQQVTLRCSSQSGHNTVSWYQQALGQGPQFIFQYYREEENGRGNFPPRFSGLQFPNYSSELNVNALELDDSALYLCASSFTGGNEQFFGPGTRLTVL.

This clonotype has ten or more counts. The chain combines TRBV18 with TRBJ2-5; D gene uncertain. The CDR3 loop spans 15 amino acids. V lost 1 base to trimming and J lost 4 bases, with 13 bases between them. CDR1 KGHSH and CDR2 LQKENI come from the germline V gene. This CDR3 is CASSPRQTFSETQYF. For the CDR3, the DNA is TGTGCCAGCTCACCACGTCAGACCTTTTCAGAGACCCAGTACTTC.

This clonotype was counted ten times or more. The chain recombines TRBV20-1 with TRBJ1-4; the D gene is possibly TRBD1 (5 bases). Germline lookup yields CDR1 DFQATT and CDR2 SNEGSKA (reference sequence). V gave up 6 bases and J gave up 3 bases, with 14 bases separating them. CDR3 length: 14 amino acids. CDR3 bases: TGCAGTGCATCTCCTTCGGGGCCTAATGAAAAACTGTTTTTT. This codes for CSASPSGPNEKLFF.

This clonotype came up many times. The chain combines TRBV7-8 with TRBJ2-3, with 8 bases fitting TRBD2. Germline CDR1 SGHVS, CDR2 FQNEAQ. CDR3 length equals 16 residues. J gave up 2 bases and V 2 bases, and 6 bases lay outside the gene matches. This CDR3 is CASSLYAGGPTDTQYF. The CDR3 nucleotides read TGTGCCAGCAGCTTATACGCGGGGGGCCCCACAGATACGCAGTATTTT. The whole variable domain, remainder taken from reference TRBV7-8 and TRBJ2-3, is GAGVSQSPRYKVAKRGQDVALRCDPISGHVSLFWYQQALGQGPEFLTYFQNEAQLDKSGLPSDRFFAERPEGSVSTLKIQRTQQEDSAVYLCASSLYAGGPTDTQYFGPGTRLTVL.

This clonotype came up a few times. The V call is TRBV5-1, the J call TRBJ2-7; 9 bases fit TRBD2. The CDR3 has 14 residues. CDR1 is SGHRS and CDR2 is YFSETQ in the germline V gene. V was pared by 2 bases and J by 2 bases, with 2 bases of the junction left unmatched. This CDR3 reads CASSFGGGAYEQYV. In nucleotides, the CDR3 is TGCGCCAGCAGCTTTGGCGGGGGGGCCTACGAGCAGTACGTC.

The rearrangement joins TRBV25-1 to TRBJ2-7; 8 nucleotides line up with TRBD1. Germline-derived CDR1 and CDR2 are MGHDK and SYGVNS. V gave up 8 bases and J gave up 2 bases; unmatched junction bases: 8. The CDR3 consists of 14 residues. The CDR3 region is CASGPGTGAYEQYF. CDR3 bases: TGTGCCAGCGGCCCCGGGACAGGTGCCTACGAGCAGTACTTC.

This clonotype was seen ten or more times. V usage is TRBV7-2 and J usage is TRBJ2-3; a weak D match, TRBD1 (6 bases). The CDR3 is made up of 13 amino acids. Germline CDR1 and CDR2: SGHTA and FQGNSA. V dropped 5 bases and J dropped 6 bases, with 12 bases sitting between them. The CDR3 loop is CASSPPGEDTQYF. For the CDR3, the DNA is TGTGCCAGCAGCCCGCCAGGGGAGGATACGCAGTATTTT.